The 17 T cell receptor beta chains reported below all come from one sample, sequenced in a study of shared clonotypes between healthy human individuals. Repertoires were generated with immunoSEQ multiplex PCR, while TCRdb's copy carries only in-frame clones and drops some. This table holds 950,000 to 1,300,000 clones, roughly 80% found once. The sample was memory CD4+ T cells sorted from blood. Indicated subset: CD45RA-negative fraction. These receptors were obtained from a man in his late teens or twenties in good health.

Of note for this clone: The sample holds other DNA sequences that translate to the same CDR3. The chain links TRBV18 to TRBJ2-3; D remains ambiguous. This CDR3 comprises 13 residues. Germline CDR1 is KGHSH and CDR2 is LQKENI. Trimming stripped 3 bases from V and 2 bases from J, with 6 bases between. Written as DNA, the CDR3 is TGTGCCAGCTCACCGTCCACCACAGATACGCAGTATTTT. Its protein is CASSPSTTDTQYF.

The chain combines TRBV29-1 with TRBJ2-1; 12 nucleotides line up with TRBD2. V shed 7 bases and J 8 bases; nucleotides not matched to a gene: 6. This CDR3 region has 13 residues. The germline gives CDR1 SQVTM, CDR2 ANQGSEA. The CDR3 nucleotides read TGCAGCGCTAGACTAGCGGGGGACCATGAGCAGTTCTTC. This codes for CSARLAGDHEQFF.

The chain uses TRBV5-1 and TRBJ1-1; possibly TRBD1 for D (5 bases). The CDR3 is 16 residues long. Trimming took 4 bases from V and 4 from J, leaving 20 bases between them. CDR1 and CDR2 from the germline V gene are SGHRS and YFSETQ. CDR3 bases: TGCGCCAGCAGCCCTATGGCCCAGGGCGGCGCCACTGAAGCTTTCTTT. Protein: CASSPMAQGGATEAFF.

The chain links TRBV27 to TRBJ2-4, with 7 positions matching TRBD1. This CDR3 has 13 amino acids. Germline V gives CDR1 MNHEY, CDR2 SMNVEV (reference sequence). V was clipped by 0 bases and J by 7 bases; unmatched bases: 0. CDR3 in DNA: TGTGCCAGCAGTTTATCGGGACAGAACATTCAGTACTTC. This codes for CASSLSGQNIQYF.

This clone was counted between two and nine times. The CDR3 region has the DNA TGTGCCAGCACCGCCGGACCAGGGTATACTGAAGCTTTCTTT. This encodes CASTAGPGYTEAFF. The J gene is TRBJ1-1, the V gene TRBV11-1; TRBD1 might be the D (5 bases). CDR1 is SGHAT, CDR2 FQDESV, per germline (reference sequence). V gave up 7 bases and J gave up 5 bases, with 17 bases separating them. This CDR3 has 14 amino acids.

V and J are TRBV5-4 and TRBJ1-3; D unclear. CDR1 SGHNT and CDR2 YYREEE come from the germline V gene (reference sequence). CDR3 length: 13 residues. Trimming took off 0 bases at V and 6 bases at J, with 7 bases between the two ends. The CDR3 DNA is TGTGCCAGCAGCTTGGTCGAACTAAACACCATATATTTT. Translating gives CASSLVELNTIYF.

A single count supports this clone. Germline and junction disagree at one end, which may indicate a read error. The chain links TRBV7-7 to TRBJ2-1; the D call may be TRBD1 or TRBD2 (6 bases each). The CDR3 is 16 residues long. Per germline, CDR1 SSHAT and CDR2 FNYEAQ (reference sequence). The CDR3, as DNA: TGTGCTAGCAGCTTAGGGGGGCGCAGCTCCTACAATGAGCAGTTCTTC. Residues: CASSLGGRSSYNEQFF.

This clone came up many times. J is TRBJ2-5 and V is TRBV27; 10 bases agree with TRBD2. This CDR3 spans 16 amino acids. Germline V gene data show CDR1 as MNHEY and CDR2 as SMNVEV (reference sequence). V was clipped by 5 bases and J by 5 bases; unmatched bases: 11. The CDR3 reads CASSRASGGLRETQYF. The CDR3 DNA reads TGTGCCAGCAGTCGAGCTAGCGGGGGATTGAGGGAGACCCAGTACTTC.

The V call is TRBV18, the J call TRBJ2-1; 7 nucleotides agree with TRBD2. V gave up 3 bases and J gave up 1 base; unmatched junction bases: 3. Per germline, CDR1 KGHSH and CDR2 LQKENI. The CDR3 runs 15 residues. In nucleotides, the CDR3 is TGTGCCAGCTCACCTGGGCGGGGGTCCTACAATGAGCAGTTCTTC. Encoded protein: CASSPGRGSYNEQFF. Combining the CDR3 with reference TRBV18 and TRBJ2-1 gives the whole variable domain NAGVMQNPRHLVRRRGQEARLRCSPMKGHSHVYWYRQLPEEGLKFMVYLQKENIIDESGMPKERFSAEFPKEGPSILRIQQVVRGDSAAYFCASSPGRGSYNEQFFGPGTRLTVL.

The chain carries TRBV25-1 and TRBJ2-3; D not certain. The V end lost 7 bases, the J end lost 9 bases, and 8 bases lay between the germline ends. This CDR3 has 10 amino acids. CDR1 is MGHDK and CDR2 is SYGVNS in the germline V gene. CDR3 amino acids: CASIIATQYF. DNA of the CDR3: TGTGCCAGCATAATCGCGACGCAGTATTTT.

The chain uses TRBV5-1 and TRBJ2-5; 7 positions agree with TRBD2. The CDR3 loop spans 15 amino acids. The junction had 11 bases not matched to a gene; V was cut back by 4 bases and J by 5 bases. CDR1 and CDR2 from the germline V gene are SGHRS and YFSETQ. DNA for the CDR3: TGCGCCAGCAGCCCCGAGGGCGGGAGAGCGGAGACCCAGTACTTC. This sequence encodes CASSPEGGRAETQYF.

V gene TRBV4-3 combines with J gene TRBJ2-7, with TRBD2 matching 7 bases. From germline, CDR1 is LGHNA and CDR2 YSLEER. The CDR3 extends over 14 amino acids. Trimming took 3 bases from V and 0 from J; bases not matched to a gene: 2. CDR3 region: CASSQGTISYEQYF. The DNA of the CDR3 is TGCGCCAGCAGCCAGGGGACTATCTCCTACGAGCAGTACTTC.

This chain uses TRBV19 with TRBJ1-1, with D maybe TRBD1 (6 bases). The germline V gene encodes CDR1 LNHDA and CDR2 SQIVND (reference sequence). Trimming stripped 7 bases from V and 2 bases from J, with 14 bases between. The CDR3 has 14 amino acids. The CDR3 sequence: CASTLRGVNTEAFF. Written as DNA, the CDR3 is TGTGCCAGTACCCTCAGGGGAGTAAACACTGAAGCTTTCTTT. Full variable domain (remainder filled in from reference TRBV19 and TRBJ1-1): DGGITQSPKYLFRKEGQNVTLSCEQNLNHDAMYWYRQDPGQGLRLIYYSQIVNDFQKGDIAEGYSVSREKKESFPLTVTSAQKNPTAFYLCASTLRGVNTEAFFGQGTRLTVV.

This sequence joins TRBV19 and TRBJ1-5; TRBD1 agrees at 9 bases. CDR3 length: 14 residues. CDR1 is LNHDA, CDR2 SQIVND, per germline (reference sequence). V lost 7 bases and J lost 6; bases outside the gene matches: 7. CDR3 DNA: TGTGCCAGTACCGACAGGGGGAGAGGTCAGCCCCAGCATTTT. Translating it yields CASTDRGRGQPQHF.

Here the CDR3 reads CANAGHSYEQYF. The CDR3 DNA follows: TGTGCCAACGCGGGACATTCCTACGAGCAGTACTTC. The chain links TRBV2 to TRBJ2-7, with D possibly called TRBD1 or TRBD2 (6 bases each). Germline V gene data show CDR1 as SNHLY and CDR2 as FYNNEI. The CDR3 has 12 amino acids. V lost 10 bases to trimming and J lost 1 base, with 11 bases between them. The whole variable domain, remainder taken from reference TRBV2 and TRBJ2-7, is EPEVTQTPSHQVTQMGQEVILRCVPISNHLYFYWYRQILGQKVEFLVSFYNNEISEKSEIFDDQFSVERPDGSNFTLKIRSTKLEDSAMYFCANAGHSYEQYFGPGTRLTVT.

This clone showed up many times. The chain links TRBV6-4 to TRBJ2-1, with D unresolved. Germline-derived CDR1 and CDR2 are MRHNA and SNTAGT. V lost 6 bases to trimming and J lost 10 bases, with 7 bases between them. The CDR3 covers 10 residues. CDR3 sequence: CASSLREQFF. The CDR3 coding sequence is TGTGCCAGCAGCTTGAGAGAGCAGTTCTTC.

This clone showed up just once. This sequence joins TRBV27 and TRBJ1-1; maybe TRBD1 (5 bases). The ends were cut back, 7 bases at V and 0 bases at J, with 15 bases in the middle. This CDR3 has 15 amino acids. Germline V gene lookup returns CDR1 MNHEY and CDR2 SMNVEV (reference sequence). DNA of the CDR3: TGTGCCAGCACCCCCCTCGCAGGGATGAACACTGAAGCTTTCTTT. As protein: CASTPLAGMNTEAFF.